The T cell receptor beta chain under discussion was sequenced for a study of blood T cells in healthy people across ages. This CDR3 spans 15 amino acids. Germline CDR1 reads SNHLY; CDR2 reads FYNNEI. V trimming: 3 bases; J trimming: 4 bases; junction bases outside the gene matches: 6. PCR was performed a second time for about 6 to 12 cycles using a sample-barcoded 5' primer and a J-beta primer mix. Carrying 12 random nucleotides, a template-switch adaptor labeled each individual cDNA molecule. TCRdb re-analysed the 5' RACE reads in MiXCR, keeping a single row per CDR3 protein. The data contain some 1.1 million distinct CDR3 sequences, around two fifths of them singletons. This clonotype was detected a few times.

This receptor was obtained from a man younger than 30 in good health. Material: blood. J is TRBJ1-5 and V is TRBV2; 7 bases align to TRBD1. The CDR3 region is CASSETGFVNQPQHF. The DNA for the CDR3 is TGTGCCAGCAGTGAGACAGGGTTCGTGAATCAGCCCCAGCATTTT.